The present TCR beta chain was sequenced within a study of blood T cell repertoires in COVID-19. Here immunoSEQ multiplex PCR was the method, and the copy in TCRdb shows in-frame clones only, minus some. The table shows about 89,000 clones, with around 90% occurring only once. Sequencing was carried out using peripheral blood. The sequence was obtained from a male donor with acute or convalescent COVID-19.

The CDR3 reads CATRTVLTDTQYF. CDR3 DNA: TGTGCCACCAGGACAGTGCTCACAGATACGCAGTATTTT. V gene TRBV28 combines with J gene TRBJ2-3; perhaps TRBD1 as D (6 bases). The ends were cut back, 10 bases at V and 2 bases at J, with 13 bases in the middle. The CDR3 runs 13 residues. Germline CDR1 is MDHEN and CDR2 is SYDVKM.